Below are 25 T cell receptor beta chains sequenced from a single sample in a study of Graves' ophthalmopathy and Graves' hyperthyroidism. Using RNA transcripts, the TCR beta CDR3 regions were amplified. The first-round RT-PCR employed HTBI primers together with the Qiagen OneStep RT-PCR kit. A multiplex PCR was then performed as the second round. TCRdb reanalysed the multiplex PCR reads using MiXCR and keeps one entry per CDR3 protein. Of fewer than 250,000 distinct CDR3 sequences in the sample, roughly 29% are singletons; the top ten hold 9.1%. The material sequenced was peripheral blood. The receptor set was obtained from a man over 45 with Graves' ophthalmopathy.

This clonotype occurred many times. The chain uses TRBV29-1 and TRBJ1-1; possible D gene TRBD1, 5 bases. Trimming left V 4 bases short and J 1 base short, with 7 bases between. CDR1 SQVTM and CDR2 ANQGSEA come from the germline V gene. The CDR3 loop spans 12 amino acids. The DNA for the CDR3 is TGCAGCGTTGTGGGGGAGAACACTGAAGCTTTCTTT. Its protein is CSVVGENTEAFF.

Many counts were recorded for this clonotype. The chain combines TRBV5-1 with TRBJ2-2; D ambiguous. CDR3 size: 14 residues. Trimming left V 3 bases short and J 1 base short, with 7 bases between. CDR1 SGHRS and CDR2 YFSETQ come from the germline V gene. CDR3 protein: CASSYNENTGELFF. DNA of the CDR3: TGCGCCAGCAGCTATAACGAGAACACCGGGGAGCTGTTTTTT.

The chain's CDR3 is CASSYSPYINIQYF. Here the CDR3 DNA reads TGTGCCAGCAGTTACAGTCCCTATATAAACATTCAGTACTTC. This chain connects TRBV6-2 or TRBV6-3 to TRBJ2-4, with D unclear. V lost 2 bases to trimming and J lost 6 bases, with 11 bases between them. CDR3 length: 14 residues. The V gene's germline CDR1 is MNHEY and CDR2 SVGEGT.

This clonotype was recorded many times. CDR3 sequence (DNA): TGTGCCAGCAGCTCAAGGGGTTGGGCAACTGAAGCTTTCTTT. Its translation: CASSSRGWATEAFF. The chain uses TRBV7-2 and TRBJ1-1, with TRBD1 as a possible D gene (5 bases). CDR1 is SGHTA and CDR2 is FQGNSA in the germline V gene. The germline V and J ends were trimmed by 4 bases and 5 bases, with 14 bases remaining between them. There are 14 residues in the CDR3.

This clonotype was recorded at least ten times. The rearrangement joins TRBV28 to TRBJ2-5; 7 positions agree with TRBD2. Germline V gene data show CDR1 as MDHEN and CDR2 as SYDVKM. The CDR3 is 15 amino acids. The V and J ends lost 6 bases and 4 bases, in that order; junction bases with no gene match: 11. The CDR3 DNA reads TGTGCCAGCAGAGGACGGGAGGATGGTTTAGAGACCCAGTACTTC. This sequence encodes CASRGREDGLETQYF.

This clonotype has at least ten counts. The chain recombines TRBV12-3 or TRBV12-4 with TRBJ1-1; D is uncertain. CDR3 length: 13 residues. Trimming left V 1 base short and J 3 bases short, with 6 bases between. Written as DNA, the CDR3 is TGTGCCAGCAGTTTAGGGATTGACACTGAAGCTTTCTTT. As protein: CASSLGIDTEAFF.

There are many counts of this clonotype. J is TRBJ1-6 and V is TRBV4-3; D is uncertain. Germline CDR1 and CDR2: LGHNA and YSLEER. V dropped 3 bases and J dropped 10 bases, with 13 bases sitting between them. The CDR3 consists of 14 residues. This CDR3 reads CASSHSSYNSPLHF. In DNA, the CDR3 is TGCGCCAGCAGCCATAGCTCTTACAACTCACCCCTCCACTTT.

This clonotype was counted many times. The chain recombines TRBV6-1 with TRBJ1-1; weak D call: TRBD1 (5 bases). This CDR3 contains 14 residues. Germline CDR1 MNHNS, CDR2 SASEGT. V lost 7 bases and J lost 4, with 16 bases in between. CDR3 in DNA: TGTGCCAGCACCAGGACACCCAAAGCCACTGAAGCTTTCTTT. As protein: CASTRTPKATEAFF.

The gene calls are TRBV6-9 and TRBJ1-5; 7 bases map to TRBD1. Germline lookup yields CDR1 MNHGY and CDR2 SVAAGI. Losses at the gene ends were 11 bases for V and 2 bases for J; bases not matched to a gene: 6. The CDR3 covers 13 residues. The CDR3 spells CAGKQGRNQPQHF. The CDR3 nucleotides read TGTGCCGGGAAACAGGGGCGCAATCAGCCCCAGCATTTT.

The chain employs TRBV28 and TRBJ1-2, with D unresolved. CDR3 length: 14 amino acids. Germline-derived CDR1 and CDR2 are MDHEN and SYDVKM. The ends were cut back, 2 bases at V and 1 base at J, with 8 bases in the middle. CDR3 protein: CASSLQAGNYGYTF. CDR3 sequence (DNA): TGTGCCAGCAGTTTACAGGCGGGTAACTATGGCTACACCTTC.

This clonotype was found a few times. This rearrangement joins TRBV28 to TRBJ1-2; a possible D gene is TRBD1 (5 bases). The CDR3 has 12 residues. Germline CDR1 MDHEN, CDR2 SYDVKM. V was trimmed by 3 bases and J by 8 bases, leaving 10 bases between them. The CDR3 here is CASSFPGLGYTF. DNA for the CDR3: TGTGCCAGCAGTTTTCCAGGGTTGGGCTACACCTTC.

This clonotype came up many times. Here the CDR3 reads CSVTGLGTEAFF. The CDR3 nucleotides read TGCAGCGTAACAGGGTTGGGCACTGAAGCTTTCTTT. The chain employs TRBV29-1 and TRBJ1-1, with a possible D match to TRBD1 (6 bases). The CDR3 is made up of 12 amino acids. CDR1 is SQVTM and CDR2 is ANQGSEA in the germline V gene. Trimming removed 6 bases from V and 4 bases from J, with 12 bases in between.

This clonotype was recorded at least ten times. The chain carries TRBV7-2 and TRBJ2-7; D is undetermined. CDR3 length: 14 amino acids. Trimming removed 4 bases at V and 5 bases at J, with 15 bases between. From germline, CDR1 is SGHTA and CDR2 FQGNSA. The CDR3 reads CASSYRHGRDEQYF. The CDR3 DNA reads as TGTGCCAGCAGCTATAGACACGGACGCGACGAGCAGTACTTC.

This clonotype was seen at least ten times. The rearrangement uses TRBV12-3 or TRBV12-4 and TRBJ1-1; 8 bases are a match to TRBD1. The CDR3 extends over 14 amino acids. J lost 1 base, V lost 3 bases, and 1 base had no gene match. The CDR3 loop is CASSLTGANTEAFF. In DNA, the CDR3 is TGTGCCAGCAGTTTGACAGGGGCGAACACTGAAGCTTTCTTT.

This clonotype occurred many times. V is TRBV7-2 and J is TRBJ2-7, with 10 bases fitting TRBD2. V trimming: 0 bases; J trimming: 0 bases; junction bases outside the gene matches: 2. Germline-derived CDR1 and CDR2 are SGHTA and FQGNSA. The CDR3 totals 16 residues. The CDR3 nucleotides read TGTGCCAGCAGCTTAGCGTCTAGCGGGAGCTCCTACGAGCAGTACTTC. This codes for CASSLASSGSSYEQYF.

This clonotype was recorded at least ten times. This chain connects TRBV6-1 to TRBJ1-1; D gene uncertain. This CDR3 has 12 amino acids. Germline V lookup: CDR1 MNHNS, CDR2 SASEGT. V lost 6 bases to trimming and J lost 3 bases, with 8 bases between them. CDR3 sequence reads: CASRDRYTEAFF. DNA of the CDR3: TGTGCCAGCAGGGATAGGTACACTGAAGCTTTCTTT.

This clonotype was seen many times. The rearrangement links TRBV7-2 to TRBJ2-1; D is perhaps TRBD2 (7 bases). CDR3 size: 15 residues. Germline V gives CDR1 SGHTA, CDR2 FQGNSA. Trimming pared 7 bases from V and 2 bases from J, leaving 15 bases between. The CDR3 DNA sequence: TGTGCCAGCACCCTGGGGGGGGGCACCTACAATGAGCAGTTCTTC. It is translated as CASTLGGGTYNEQFF. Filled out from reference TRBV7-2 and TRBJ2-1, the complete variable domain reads GAGVSQSPSNKVTEKGKDVELRCDPISGHTALYWYRQSLGQGLEFLIYFQGNSAPDKSGLPSDRFSAERTGGSVSTLTIQRTQQEDSAVYLCASTLGGGTYNEQFFGPGTRLTVL.

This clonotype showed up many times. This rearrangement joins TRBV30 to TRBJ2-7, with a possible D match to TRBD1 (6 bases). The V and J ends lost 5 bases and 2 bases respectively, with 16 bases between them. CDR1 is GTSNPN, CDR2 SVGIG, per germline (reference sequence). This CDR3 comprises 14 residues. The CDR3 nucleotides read TGTGCCTGGGAGAACAGGGACATCACCTACGAGCAGTACTTC. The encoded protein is CAWENRDITYEQYF.

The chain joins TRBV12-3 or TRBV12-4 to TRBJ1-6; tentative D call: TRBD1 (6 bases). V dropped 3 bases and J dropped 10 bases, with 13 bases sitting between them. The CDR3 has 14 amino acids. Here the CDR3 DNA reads TGTGCCAGCAGTTTGTCAGGGGAGGACTCACCCCTCCACTTT. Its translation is CASSLSGEDSPLHF.

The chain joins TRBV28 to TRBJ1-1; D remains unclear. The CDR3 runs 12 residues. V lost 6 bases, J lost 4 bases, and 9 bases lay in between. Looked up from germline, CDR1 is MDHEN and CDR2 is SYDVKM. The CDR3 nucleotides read TGTGCCAGCAGCCCTCCTTTCACTGAAGCTTTCTTT. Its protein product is CASSPPFTEAFF. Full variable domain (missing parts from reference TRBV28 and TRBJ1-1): DVKVTQSSRYLVKRTGEKVFLECVQDMDHENMFWYRQDPGLGLRLIYFSYDVKMKEKGDIPEGYSVSREKKERFSLILESASTNQTSMYLCASSPPFTEAFFGQGTRLTVV.

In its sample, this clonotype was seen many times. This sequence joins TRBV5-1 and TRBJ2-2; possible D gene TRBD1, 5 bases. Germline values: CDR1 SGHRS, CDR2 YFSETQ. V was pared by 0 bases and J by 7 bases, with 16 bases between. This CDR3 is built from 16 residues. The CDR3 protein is CASSLEGPQVFGELFF. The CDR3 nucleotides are TGCGCCAGCAGCTTGGAGGGGCCCCAGGTTTTCGGGGAGCTGTTTTTT. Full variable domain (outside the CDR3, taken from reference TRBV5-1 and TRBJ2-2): KAGVTQTPRYLIKTRGQQVTLSCSPISGHRSVSWYQQTPGQGLQFLFEYFSETQRNKGNFPGRFSGRQFSNSRSEMNVSTLELGDSALYLCASSLEGPQVFGELFFGEGSRLTVL.

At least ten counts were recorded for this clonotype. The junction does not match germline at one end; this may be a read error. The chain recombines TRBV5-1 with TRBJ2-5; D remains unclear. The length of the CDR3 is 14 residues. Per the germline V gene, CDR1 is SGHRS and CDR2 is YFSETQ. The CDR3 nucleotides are TGCGCCAGCAGCTTGAATCCGTCACAAGAGGCCCAGTACTTC. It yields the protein CASSLNPSQEAQYF.

The CDR3 loop is CASSHHSRYEQYF. The CDR3 DNA sequence: TGTGCCAGCAGCCACCACTCCCGCTACGAGCAGTACTTC. This chain connects TRBV11-2 to TRBJ2-7; D unclear. CDR3 length equals 13 residues. V was shortened by 5 bases and J by 3 bases, with 11 bases between the two germline ends. Germline CDR1 is SGHAT and CDR2 is FQNNGV.

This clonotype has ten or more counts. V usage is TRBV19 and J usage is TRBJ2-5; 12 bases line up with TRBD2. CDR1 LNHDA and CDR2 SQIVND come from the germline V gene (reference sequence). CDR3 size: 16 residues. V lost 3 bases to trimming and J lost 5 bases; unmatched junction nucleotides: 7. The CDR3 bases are TGTGCCAGTAGTATCGGGACTAGCGGGTCTAAGGAGACCCAGTACTTC. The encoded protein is CASSIGTSGSKETQYF.

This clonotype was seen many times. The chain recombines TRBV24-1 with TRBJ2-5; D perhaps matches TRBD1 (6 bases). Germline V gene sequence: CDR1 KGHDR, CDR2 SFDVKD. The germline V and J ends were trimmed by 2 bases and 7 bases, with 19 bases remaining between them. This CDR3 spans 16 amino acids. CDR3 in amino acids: CATSDSGTTTIGTQYF. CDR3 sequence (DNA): TGTGCCACCAGTGATTCCGGGACAACGACGATAGGGACCCAGTACTTC.